This entry lists 22 T cell receptor beta chains sequenced from one sample in a study of Tregs in tolerant kidney transplant recipients. Method: immunoSEQ multiplex PCR; TCRdb's copy keeps in-frame clones and lacks some. In the table there are around 61,000 clones, approximately 82% of which are singletons. The sample comprised CD4+ T cells from blood. Receptors originate from a human donor in good health.

The rearrangement joins TRBV7-6 to TRBJ2-2; D call uncertain. In germline, CDR1 is SGHVS, CDR2 FNYEAQ. V lost 5 bases, J lost 4 bases, and 8 bases lay in between. The CDR3 totals 13 residues. CDR3 bases: TGTGCCAGCAGCCCCGGCCCCACCGGGGAGCTGTTTTTT. Residues: CASSPGPTGELFF.

This clone was counted a single time. The chain combines TRBV10-3 with TRBJ1-1, with a weak D call TRBD1 (5 bases). This CDR3 region has 17 residues. Germline lookup yields CDR1 ENHRY and CDR2 SYGVKD. The ends were cut back, 10 bases at V and 0 bases at J, with 24 bases in the middle. CDR3 sequence reads: CATRLRPNVGVNTEAFF. Here the CDR3 DNA reads TGTGCCACACGACTACGACCCAACGTGGGGGTGAACACTGAAGCTTTCTTT.

The CDR3 spells CATSREWGNTGELFF. CDR3 coding DNA: TGTGCCACCAGCAGAGAATGGGGGAACACCGGGGAGCTGTTTTTT. The J gene is TRBJ2-2, the V gene TRBV15; D unresolved. V dropped 0 bases and J dropped 1 base, with 6 bases sitting between them. This CDR3 has 15 amino acids. In germline, CDR1 is LNHNV, CDR2 YYDKDF (reference sequence).

Only a few counts were recorded for this clone. The chain joins TRBV6-1 to TRBJ2-3; no clear D. The ends were cut back, 4 bases at V and 0 bases at J, with 11 bases in the middle. CDR3 length equals 15 residues. The germline V gene has CDR1 MNHNS and CDR2 SASEGT. The CDR3 nucleotides read TGTGCCAGCAGTGGATTGAATGGGAGCACAGATACGCAGTATTTT. This encodes CASSGLNGSTDTQYF.

The chain combines TRBV2 with TRBJ2-5; 12 positions match TRBD2. Germline V gives CDR1 SNHLY, CDR2 FYNNEI. The CDR3 sequence is 14 residues long. J lost 5 bases, V lost 11 bases, and 9 bases had no gene match. CDR3 amino acids: CAFRTSGAGETQYF. In nucleotides, the CDR3 is TGTGCCTTTCGGACTAGCGGGGCGGGGGAGACCCAGTACTTC.

The chain carries TRBV20-1 and TRBJ2-1; D unresolved. Looked up from germline, CDR1 is DFQATT and CDR2 is SNEGSKA (reference sequence). The CDR3 spans 11 residues. V was pared by 3 bases and J by 8 bases, with 8 bases between. The CDR3 sequence: CSASRADEQFF. In DNA, the CDR3 is TGCAGTGCTAGTCGGGCCGATGAGCAGTTCTTC.

This CDR3 is CASSVGFQAGYGYTF. As DNA, the CDR3 is TGTGCCAGCAGCGTAGGCTTCCAGGCCGGCTATGGCTACACCTTC. J is TRBJ1-2 and V is TRBV9; unclear D gene. Per the germline V gene, CDR1 is SGDLS and CDR2 is YYNGEE. The CDR3 spans 15 residues. V dropped 0 bases and J dropped 4 bases, with 13 bases sitting between them.

The chain carries TRBV4-3 and TRBJ2-2; 8 nucleotides match TRBD2. The V segment lost 3 bases and the J segment 7 bases; nucleotides outside the gene matches: 10. Germline CDR1 LGHNA, CDR2 YSLEER. CDR3 length: 16 amino acids. The CDR3 coding sequence is TGCGCCAGCAGCCAGTTGGTAGCGGGATACCTCGGGGAGCTGTTTTTT. This sequence encodes CASSQLVAGYLGELFF.

The chain couples TRBV6-1 to TRBJ1-5; 8 bases map to TRBD1. Trimming cost V 2 bases and J 0 bases; bases outside gene matches: 12. The CDR3 sequence is 19 residues long. Per the germline V gene, CDR1 is MNHNS and CDR2 is SASEGT. The CDR3, as DNA: TGTGCCAGCAGTGAAAAGAGAACAGGGGGAGGGTATAGCAATCAGCCCCAGCATTTT. It codes for CASSEKRTGGGYSNQPQHF.

The CDR3 here is CASSQDPRQIHGYTF. The CDR3 DNA reads TGTGCCAGCAGCCAAGATCCAAGACAGATACATGGCTACACCTTC. V usage is TRBV7-2 and J usage is TRBJ1-2, with D possibly being TRBD1 (5 bases). Germline CDR1 is SGHTA and CDR2 is FQGNSA. The length of the CDR3 is 15 residues. V lost 5 bases, J lost 6 bases, and 19 bases lay in between.

This chain uses TRBV9 with TRBJ2-3, with D possibly being TRBD2 (6 bases). Germline V lookup: CDR1 SGDLS, CDR2 YYNGEE. CDR3 size: 15 residues. V dropped 0 bases and J dropped 1 base, with 9 bases sitting between them. CDR3 bases: TGTGCCAGCAGCGTAGGGGCGGGACGCACAGATACGCAGTATTTT. Its translation is CASSVGAGRTDTQYF.

J is TRBJ2-1 and V is TRBV7-8; D perhaps matches TRBD2 (6 bases). V lost 5 bases, J lost 8 bases, and 13 bases lay in between. CDR3 length: 13 residues. Per the germline V gene, CDR1 is SGHVS and CDR2 is FQNEAQ. The CDR3 DNA follows: TGTGCCAGCAGCCCGGGACTCTCGGATGAGCAGTTCTTC. Its translation: CASSPGLSDEQFF.

The chain is built from TRBV5-1 and TRBJ1-2; possible D gene TRBD1, 5 bases. This CDR3 comprises 14 residues. The germline V gene has CDR1 SGHRS and CDR2 YFSETQ. The V end lost 3 bases, the J end lost 8 bases, and 17 bases lay between the germline ends. As DNA, the CDR3 is TGCGCCAGCAGCTCCGGAGCAGGGTTGGACGGCTACACCTTC. Amino acid sequence: CASSSGAGLDGYTF.

This clone occurred once. The CDR3 bases are TGTGCCAGCAGCTTACGTTCCCAGGGGGTCGAGCAGTACTTC. It encodes CASSLRSQGVEQYF. This sequence joins TRBV5-4 and TRBJ2-7; 7 bases agree with TRBD1. V gave up 2 bases and J gave up 6 bases; unmatched junction bases: 8. The CDR3 runs to 14 residues. CDR1 and CDR2 (germline): SGHNT, YYREEE (reference sequence).

Here the CDR3 reads CASSIDRTTEAFF. CDR3 nucleotide sequence: TGTGCCAGTAGTATAGATAGAACAACTGAAGCTTTCTTT. The rearrangement links TRBV19 to TRBJ1-1; D gene ambiguous. The CDR3 is 13 amino acids. Germline loops: CDR1 LNHDA, CDR2 SQIVND (reference sequence). The V gene lost 0 bases and the J gene lost 5 bases, with 7 bases spanning the gap.

This clone was recorded only once. The gene calls are TRBV4-1 and TRBJ1-1; no clear D. This CDR3 is 14 amino acids long. CDR1 and CDR2 from the germline V gene are MGHRA and YSYEKL. V lost 0 bases and J 1 base, leaving 6 bases between the germline ends. The chain's CDR3 is CASSQEGENTEAFF. CDR3 bases: TGCGCCAGCAGCCAAGAGGGAGAGAACACTGAAGCTTTCTTT.

The genes are TRBV18 and TRBJ1-2; 9 bases align to TRBD1. V trimming: 2 bases; J trimming: 5 bases; junction bases outside the gene matches: 12. The CDR3 sequence is 17 residues long. The germline V gene encodes CDR1 KGHSH and CDR2 LQKENI. The CDR3 spells CASSPAQGDREVYGYTF. The DNA of the CDR3 is TGTGCCAGCTCACCAGCGCAAGGGGACAGGGAAGTTTATGGCTACACCTTC.

The genes are TRBV19 and TRBJ2-5; D possibly corresponds to TRBD2 (7 bases). Germline loops: CDR1 LNHDA, CDR2 SQIVND (reference sequence). V lost 5 bases and J 2 bases, leaving 18 bases between the germline ends. This CDR3 is built from 16 residues. CDR3 region: CASSPRGALGQETQYF. The CDR3 DNA reads as TGTGCCAGTAGTCCCCGGGGGGCCCTCGGGCAAGAGACCCAGTACTTC.

The rearrangement uses TRBV2 and TRBJ1-2; D is uncertain. The germline V and J ends were trimmed by 3 bases and 7 bases, with 12 bases remaining between them. Germline assignment: CDR1 SNHLY and CDR2 FYNNEI. The CDR3 is 13 amino acids. The CDR3 loop is CASSDVGEAGYTF. Written as DNA, the CDR3 is TGTGCCAGCAGTGACGTCGGGGAAGCTGGCTACACCTTC.

The table lists this clone with many counts. The chain carries TRBV7-2 and TRBJ2-7; D is unresolved. This CDR3 spans 13 amino acids. V lost 5 bases and J lost 7, with 15 bases in between. CDR1 and CDR2 (germline): SGHTA, FQGNSA. The CDR3 loop reads CASSPGPTLEQYF. CDR3 nucleotide sequence: TGTGCCAGCAGCCCTGGGCCGACGTTGGAGCAGTACTTC.

This clone showed up just once. The chain carries TRBV5-5 and TRBJ2-7; D ambiguous. Trimming removed 4 bases at V and 0 bases at J, with 11 bases between. Germline CDR1 and CDR2: SGHKS and YYEKEE (reference sequence). This CDR3 comprises 14 residues. In nucleotides, the CDR3 is TGTGCCAGCAGCGCTCTATTAAGCTCCTACGAGCAGTACTTC. Amino acids: CASSALLSSYEQYF.

The V gene is TRBV19, the J gene TRBJ2-2, with 9 bases lining up with TRBD1. CDR1 and CDR2 from the germline V gene are LNHDA and SQIVND (reference sequence). This CDR3 is 15 amino acids long. With 6 bases clipped from V and 4 bases from J, the junction kept 6 bases outside the gene matches. CDR3 nucleotides: TGTGCCAGTAGGAGACAGGGGGTGGGCACCGGGGAGCTGTTTTTT. Protein sequence: CASRRQGVGTGELFF.